This T cell receptor (beta chain) derives from a study of T cell responses to AZD1222 COVID-19 vaccine. Findings and caveats of the study: Donors were mostly white British, more females; clonal diversity possibly underestimated. Close to half of spike-specific TCRs reportedly recognize unmutated variant regions. Repertoires were collected only later (after the peak T cell response had occurred).

Notes on this clone: Its antigen remains unknown.

V was clipped by 0 bases and J by 2 bases, with 9 bases between them. The V gene's germline CDR1 is SGHRS and CDR2 YFSETQ. The CDR3 is 15 amino acids. The protocol was immunoSEQ multiplex PCR, while the TCRdb copy is restricted to in-frame clones and leaves out a portion. The sample includes around 100,000 clones, roughly 91% of them seen just once. J is TRBJ1-3 and V is TRBV5-1; D is possibly TRBD1 (5 bases). The TCR sequence derives from an adult in good health. Sequences were derived from peripheral blood, sampled on day 0 of AZD1222 vaccination. DNA of the CDR3: TGCGCCAGCAGCTTGGCCGGACAAGCTGGAAACACCATATATTTT. This codes for CASSLAGQAGNTIYF. Based on the CDR3 plus reference TRBV5-1 and TRBJ1-3, the full variable domain is KAGVTQTPRYLIKTRGQQVTLSCSPISGHRSVSWYQQTPGQGLQFLFEYFSETQRNKGNFPGRFSGRQFSNSRSEMNVSTLELGDSALYLCASSLAGQAGNTIYFGEGSWLTVV.